The 14 T cell receptor beta chains reported below all come from one sample, sequenced in a study of blood T cell repertoires in COVID-19. Here immunoSEQ multiplex PCR was the method, and the copy in TCRdb shows in-frame clones only, minus some. The sample lists about 230,000 clones; 75% to 90% were seen once. The sequenced material came from peripheral blood. The receptors were gathered from a woman in her seventies with active or convalescent COVID-19.

CDR3 coding DNA: TGTGCCACCTCAGGGAACTCCCAAAATACGCAGTATTTT. It translates to CATSGNSQNTQYF. The chain has TRBV24-1 and TRBJ2-3; D perhaps matches TRBD1 (5 bases). CDR1 and CDR2 (germline): KGHDR, SFDVKD. The CDR3 runs to 13 residues. V gave up 9 bases and J gave up 7 bases, with 16 bases separating them.

This clone appeared a few times. This chain joins TRBV27 and TRBJ2-7; 9 positions match TRBD1. J gave up 7 bases and V 5 bases, and 12 bases lay outside the gene matches. Germline V gene sequence: CDR1 MNHEY, CDR2 SMNVEV (reference sequence). The CDR3 is 15 amino acids. CDR3 region: CASSATGTGTGEQYF. The CDR3 DNA reads as TGTGCCAGCAGTGCGACCGGGACAGGGACGGGAGAGCAGTACTTC.

The chain links TRBV10-2 to TRBJ2-1; no firm D call. Looked up from germline, CDR1 is WSHSY and CDR2 is SAAADI. This CDR3 region has 14 residues. V dropped 6 bases and J dropped 7 bases, with 16 bases sitting between them. In nucleotides, the CDR3 is TGCGCCAGCAGATCTACCAACCTTTGGAATGAGCAGTTCTTC. Translation: CASRSTNLWNEQFF.

The genes are TRBV6-5 and TRBJ1-6; TRBD1 agrees at 7 bases. V trimming: 6 bases; J trimming: 0 bases; junction bases outside the gene matches: 2. The germline CDR1 and CDR2 sequences are MNHEY and SVGAGI. The CDR3 consists of 15 residues. CDR3 amino acids: CASSGDSSYNSPLHF. CDR3 nucleotide sequence: TGTGCCAGCAGCGGGGACAGCTCCTATAATTCACCCCTCCACTTT.

The chain uses TRBV30 and TRBJ2-5; tentatively, D is TRBD2 (5 bases). From germline, CDR1 is GTSNPN and CDR2 SVGIG (reference sequence). The CDR3 length is 13 residues. V shed 3 bases and J shed 3 bases, with 11 bases lying between them. CDR3: CAWRRVGEETQYF. Written as DNA, the CDR3 is TGTGCCTGGAGGCGGGTTGGAGAAGAGACCCAGTACTTC. Using reference TRBV30 and TRBJ2-5 for the parts outside the CDR3, the full variable domain is SQTIHQWPATLVQPVGSPLSLECTVEGTSNPNLYWYRQAAGRGLQLLFYSVGIGQISSEVPQNLSASRPQDRQFILSSKKLLLSDSGFYLCAWRRVGEETQYFGPGTRLLVL.

This clone was found many times. This chain joins TRBV5-6 and TRBJ2-7; D is possibly TRBD1 (6 bases). CDR3 length: 15 amino acids. Between the trimmed V and J ends, which lost 5 bases and 3 bases, there was a span of 18 bases. Germline assignment: CDR1 SGHDT and CDR2 YYEEEE. The CDR3 reads CASRNGWGPDYEQYF. The CDR3 region has the DNA TGTGCCAGCAGAAACGGGTGGGGGCCAGACTACGAGCAGTACTTC. Complete variable domain (other parts from reference TRBV5-6 and TRBJ2-7): DAGVTQSPTHLIKTRGQQVTLRCSPKSGHDTVSWYQQALGQGPQFIFQYYEEEERQRGNFPDRFSGHQFPNYSSELNVNALLLGDSALYLCASRNGWGPDYEQYFGPGTRLTVT.

The chain links TRBV7-6 to TRBJ2-3, with 9 bases that match TRBD2. Germline CDR1 is SGHVS and CDR2 is FNYEAQ. The CDR3 has 15 amino acids. V gave up 5 bases and J gave up 0 bases; unmatched junction bases: 3. In nucleotides, the CDR3 is TGTGCCAGCAGCCGCGGGGGGGGTAGCACAGATACGCAGTATTTT. This encodes CASSRGGGSTDTQYF.

This rearrangement joins TRBV11-2 to TRBJ1-2; D gene uncertain. In germline, CDR1 is SGHAT, CDR2 FQNNGV. There are 13 residues in the CDR3. V lost 5 bases and J 8 bases, leaving 15 bases between the germline ends. The CDR3 sequence is CASSRNEGMGYTF. CDR3 sequence (DNA): TGTGCCAGCAGCCGAAACGAGGGTATGGGCTACACCTTC.

The chain has TRBV18 and TRBJ2-1; 7 nucleotides line up with TRBD1. CDR1 KGHSH and CDR2 LQKENI come from the germline V gene. This CDR3 comprises 17 residues. The ends lost 6 bases at V and 1 base at J; junction bases unmatched: 12. The CDR3 is CASSPTGNIGSYNEQFF. DNA for the CDR3: TGTGCCAGCTCCCCGACAGGGAACATCGGGTCCTACAATGAGCAGTTCTTC.

Of note for this clone: Other DNA sequences of this sample code for an identical CDR3. CDR3 sequence: CASSDRGVQPQHF. CDR3 nucleotide sequence: TGTGCCAGCAGTGACAGGGGAGTCCAGCCCCAGCATTTT. The genes are TRBV2 and TRBJ1-5, with a tentative D call TRBD1 (6 bases). The CDR3 sequence is 13 residues long. Looked up from germline, CDR1 is SNHLY and CDR2 is FYNNEI. The V end lost 3 bases, the J end lost 7 bases, and 10 bases lay between the germline ends.

In its sample, this clone was seen a few times. This rearrangement joins TRBV7-2 to TRBJ2-7, with 10 nucleotides matching TRBD2. V shed 2 bases, J shed 3 bases, and the junction held 10 bases outside the gene matches. This CDR3 region has 17 residues. The germline gives CDR1 SGHTA, CDR2 FQGNSA. CDR3 region: CASSLSRAAGGHYEQYF. The CDR3 DNA follows: TGTGCCAGCAGCTTAAGTCGGGCAGCGGGGGGGCACTACGAGCAGTACTTC.

The CDR3 loop reads CASSPGQGGGKLFF. In nucleotides, the CDR3 is TGTGCCAGCAGTCCGGGACAGGGGGGGGGAAAACTGTTTTTT. The chain joins TRBV28 to TRBJ1-4; 11 bases match TRBD1. V was pared by 5 bases and J by 10 bases, with 6 bases of the junction left unmatched. Germline assignment: CDR1 MDHEN and CDR2 SYDVKM. The CDR3 loop spans 14 amino acids.

The chain employs TRBV6-2 or TRBV6-3 and TRBJ2-7; D perhaps matches TRBD2 (5 bases). CDR3 length: 20 residues. Trimming stripped 0 bases from V and 5 bases from J, with 29 bases between. CDR1 MNHEY and CDR2 SVGEGT come from the germline V gene. The CDR3 region is CASSYSNFLVVGVRADEQYF. CDR3 DNA: TGTGCCAGCAGTTACTCGAACTTTTTGGTTGTCGGGGTAAGAGCAGACGAGCAGTACTTC.

The chain's CDR3 is CASSPSGFFYNEQFF. CDR3 coding DNA: TGTGCCAGCTCGCCTAGCGGTTTCTTCTACAATGAGCAGTTCTTC. The V call is TRBV18, the J call TRBJ2-1; 7 bases agree with TRBD2. Germline-derived CDR1 and CDR2 are KGHSH and LQKENI. V trimming: 6 bases; J trimming: 3 bases; junction bases outside the gene matches: 8. This CDR3 spans 15 amino acids.